This T cell receptor (beta chain) was profiled in a study of response to subunit inactivated influenza vaccine. There are 19 residues in the CDR3. TCRdb reanalysed the RT-PCR reads using MiXCR and keeps one entry per CDR3 protein. This table holds over 150,000 distinct CDR3 sequences, 9.5% to 13% found once. This clonotype appeared once. Its specificity is unknown. Study-wide results and caveats: It was the authors' suggestion that each seasonal influenza vaccination recruits few new T cells.

The chain joins TRBV21-1 to TRBJ2-1; no check of the table's D call, TRBD1, against the DNA was made. TRBV21-1 is tagged as a pseudogene. The TCR originated in a man between 45 and 60 years old who received an inactivated influenza vaccine. Here the sequenced sample was non-naive T cells sorted from PBMCs, taken 45 days after vaccination. CDR3 sequence reads: CASSSRSGPPFVSYNEQFF. The CDR3 DNA reads as TGTGCCAGCAGCAGCCGTTCCGGGCCCCCGTTCGTATCCTACAATGAGCAGTTCTTC.